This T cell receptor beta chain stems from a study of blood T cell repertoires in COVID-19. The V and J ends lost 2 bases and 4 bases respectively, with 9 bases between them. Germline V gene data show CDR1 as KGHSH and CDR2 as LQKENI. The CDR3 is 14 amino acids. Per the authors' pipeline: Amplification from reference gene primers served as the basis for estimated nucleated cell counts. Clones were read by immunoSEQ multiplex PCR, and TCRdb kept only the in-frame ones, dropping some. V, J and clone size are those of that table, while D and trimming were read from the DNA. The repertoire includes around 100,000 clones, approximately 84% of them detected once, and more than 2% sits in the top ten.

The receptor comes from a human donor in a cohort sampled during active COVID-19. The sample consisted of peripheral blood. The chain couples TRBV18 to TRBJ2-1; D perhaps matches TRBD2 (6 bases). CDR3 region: CASSPSAGYNEQFF. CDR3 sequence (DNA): TGTGCCAGCTCACCATCTGCGGGGTACAATGAGCAGTTCTTC. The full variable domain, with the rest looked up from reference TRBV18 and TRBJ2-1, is NAGVMQNPRHLVRRRGQEARLRCSPMKGHSHVYWYRQLPEEGLKFMVYLQKENIIDESGMPKERFSAEFPKEGPSILRIQQVVRGDSAAYFCASSPSAGYNEQFFGPGTRLTVL.